Listed below are T cell receptor beta chains from one sample, sequenced in a study of blood T cell repertoires in COVID-19. Some clones are missing from TCRdb's copy, which holds only in-frame ones; the method was immunoSEQ multiplex PCR. The table lists around 200,000 clones, less than 90% of them singletons. Material for sequencing was peripheral blood. The receptors shown here come from a woman between 55 and 75 years old with COVID-19, enrolled during active disease. Both conserved end residues are part of each CDR3. The order of the fields is CDR3 DNA, CDR3 protein, V gene, D gene, J gene, clone size. D genes are given only for firm matches. A row's size may be missing; if present it is once, few, many or a size class.

CDR3nt: TGTGCCAGCAGCCTAACTGGGCGGGAGTTCGCCTACGAGCAGTACTTC; CDR3aa: CASSLTGREFAYEQYF; v_gene: TRBV9; d_gene: TRBD2; j_gene: TRBJ2-7; abundance: -
CDR3nt: TGTGCCTGGAGTGCCGCTAGGGGGAATGAGCAGTTCTTC; CDR3aa: CAWSAARGNEQFF; v_gene: TRBV30; d_gene: -; j_gene: TRBJ2-1; abundance: -
CDR3nt: TGTGCCAGCAGCCCCAGCGAGGAGACCCAGTACTTC; CDR3aa: CASSPSEETQYF; v_gene: TRBV11-1; d_gene: -; j_gene: TRBJ2-5; abundance: -
CDR3nt: TGTGCCAGCAGCTTAGCCCCGACGAGAGGGTTTAGCGGGACAAACAATGAGCAGTTCTTC; CDR3aa: CASSLAPTRGFSGTNNEQFF; v_gene: TRBV7-2; d_gene: TRBD2; j_gene: TRBJ2-1; abundance: -
CDR3nt: TGTGCCACCAGTCCCGGACAGGGCCTTCCTGGGGCCAACGTCCTGACTTTC; CDR3aa: CATSPGQGLPGANVLTF; v_gene: TRBV24-1; d_gene: TRBD1; j_gene: TRBJ2-6; abundance: -
CDR3nt: TGTGCCAGCAGCCAAGATCAGAACTATGGCTACACCTTC; CDR3aa: CASSQDQNYGYTF; v_gene: TRBV14; d_gene: -; j_gene: TRBJ1-2; abundance: -
CDR3nt: TGTGCCAGCAGCCTCGGGGAGGGTAGGGCCGGGGAGCTGTTTTTT; CDR3aa: CASSLGEGRAGELFF; v_gene: TRBV4-2; d_gene: TRBD2; j_gene: TRBJ2-2; abundance: -
CDR3nt: TGTGCCACCAGTGATACCGGACTAGCGGGTTTAGAAGATACGCAGTATTTT; CDR3aa: CATSDTGLAGLEDTQYF; v_gene: TRBV24-1; d_gene: TRBD2; j_gene: TRBJ2-3; abundance: -
CDR3nt: TGTGCCAGCAGTTATCCCCGGTACAATGAGCAGTTCTTC; CDR3aa: CASSYPRYNEQFF; v_gene: TRBV6-2/TRBV6-3; d_gene: -; j_gene: TRBJ2-1; abundance: -
CDR3nt: TGTGCCAGCAGTTTATCGGGAGGGGTCCAGCATTTT; CDR3aa: CASSLSGGVQHF; v_gene: TRBV12-3/TRBV12-4; d_gene: -; j_gene: TRBJ1-5; abundance: few
CDR3nt: TGTGCCAGCAGTCCCAGCGCTCCCTACGAGCAGTACTTC; CDR3aa: CASSPSAPYEQYF; v_gene: TRBV27; d_gene: -; j_gene: TRBJ2-7; abundance: -
CDR3nt: TGTGCCAGCAGTTTTTGGCCTAGCCTTAGCTCCTACAATGAGCAGTTCTTC; CDR3aa: CASSFWPSLSSYNEQFF; v_gene: TRBV28; d_gene: -; j_gene: TRBJ2-1; abundance: many
CDR3nt: TGTGCCACCAGTGATTCGGGACTAGCGGGAGGGAATACGCAGTATTTT; CDR3aa: CATSDSGLAGGNTQYF; v_gene: TRBV24-1; d_gene: TRBD2; j_gene: TRBJ2-3; abundance: -
CDR3nt: TGTGCCTGGATGAGGGCTAGCGGGAGCCTCCCCTACGAGCAGTACTTC; CDR3aa: CAWMRASGSLPYEQYF; v_gene: TRBV30; d_gene: TRBD2; j_gene: TRBJ2-7; abundance: -
CDR3nt: TGTGCCACCAGCAGAGGTGGGCAGGGGAGTGCTGGGGCCAACGTCCTGACTTTC; CDR3aa: CATSRGGQGSAGANVLTF; v_gene: TRBV15; d_gene: -; j_gene: TRBJ2-6; abundance: -
CDR3nt: TGTGCCAGCAGAAGTAGCTCCTACAATGAGCAGTTCTTC; CDR3aa: CASRSSSYNEQFF; v_gene: TRBV7-2; d_gene: -; j_gene: TRBJ2-1; abundance: once
CDR3nt: TGTGCCTGGAGTGTACGAAAGGGGCCAACTGAAGCTTTCTTT; CDR3aa: CAWSVRKGPTEAFF; v_gene: TRBV30; d_gene: -; j_gene: TRBJ1-1; abundance: -
CDR3nt: TGTGCCAGCAGGTCACCGGGACAGGGGTTTGGGAATGAAAAACTGTTTTTT; CDR3aa: CASRSPGQGFGNEKLFF; v_gene: TRBV7-9; d_gene: TRBD1; j_gene: TRBJ1-4; abundance: -
CDR3nt: TGTGCCTGGGCGGGACTTCTAGATACGCAGTATTTT; CDR3aa: CAWAGLLDTQYF; v_gene: TRBV30; d_gene: -; j_gene: TRBJ2-3; abundance: -
CDR3nt: TGTGCCAGCAGTTACTCCACTAGCAGGGTGTCCTACGAGCAGTACTTC; CDR3aa: CASSYSTSRVSYEQYF; v_gene: TRBV6-2/TRBV6-3; d_gene: -; j_gene: TRBJ2-7; abundance: -
CDR3nt: TGTGCCAGCAGTCCCATGACAGGGATAATGAACACTGAAGCTTTCTTT; CDR3aa: CASSPMTGIMNTEAFF; v_gene: TRBV28; d_gene: TRBD1; j_gene: TRBJ1-1; abundance: -
CDR3nt: TGCAGCGTTGTTCCGTCGGCGGACTATGGCTACACCTTC; CDR3aa: CSVVPSADYGYTF; v_gene: TRBV29-1; d_gene: -; j_gene: TRBJ1-2; abundance: -
CDR3nt: TGTGCCAGCAGCCTAGGGGGGCGGGAGATGGAGACCCAGTACTTC; CDR3aa: CASSLGGREMETQYF; v_gene: TRBV11-3; d_gene: -; j_gene: TRBJ2-5; abundance: -
CDR3nt: TGTGCCAGCAGCTTAGACGGCCGAGTCCCGGGGTACGAGCAGTACTTC; CDR3aa: CASSLDGRVPGYEQYF; v_gene: TRBV7-2; d_gene: -; j_gene: TRBJ2-7; abundance: -
CDR3nt: TGTGCCAGCAGCCAATGGGACAGAGCCTACGAGCAGTACTTC; CDR3aa: CASSQWDRAYEQYF; v_gene: TRBV14; d_gene: TRBD1; j_gene: TRBJ2-7; abundance: once
CDR3nt: TGTGCCAGTAGTATAGACCTACCCTCTTACTATGGCTACACCTTC; CDR3aa: CASSIDLPSYYGYTF; v_gene: TRBV19; d_gene: -; j_gene: TRBJ1-2; abundance: -
CDR3nt: TGTGCCAGCAGCGCTGGACAGGTCGGCTACGAGCAGTACTTC; CDR3aa: CASSAGQVGYEQYF; v_gene: TRBV9; d_gene: TRBD1; j_gene: TRBJ2-7; abundance: -
CDR3nt: TGTGCCAGCAGCTCCCCGGTCAGGCTTCAGACCCAGTACTTC; CDR3aa: CASSSPVRLQTQYF; v_gene: TRBV11-3; d_gene: -; j_gene: TRBJ2-5; abundance: -
CDR3nt: TGTGCCAGCAGCCAGTATAGCAATCAGCCCCAGCATTTT; CDR3aa: CASSQYSNQPQHF; v_gene: TRBV13; d_gene: -; j_gene: TRBJ1-5; abundance: -
CDR3nt: TGTGCCAGCTCACCGCCACAGGGGGCCTTATACAATGAGCAGTTCTTC; CDR3aa: CASSPPQGALYNEQFF; v_gene: TRBV18; d_gene: TRBD1; j_gene: TRBJ2-1; abundance: -
CDR3nt: TGTGCCAGCAGCCGACCGGGACAGGTATCGTTTGGCTACACCTTC; CDR3aa: CASSRPGQVSFGYTF; v_gene: TRBV5-4; d_gene: TRBD1; j_gene: TRBJ1-2; abundance: -
CDR3nt: TGTGCCAGCAGTTTATCGGGGGGGGGCTCTGGAAACACCATATATTTT; CDR3aa: CASSLSGGGSGNTIYF; v_gene: TRBV27; d_gene: -; j_gene: TRBJ1-3; abundance: -
CDR3nt: TGTGCCAGCAGCCAAGAAATATCGGGGAGGCATAGCAATCAGCCCCAGCATTTT; CDR3aa: CASSQEISGRHSNQPQHF; v_gene: TRBV14; d_gene: -; j_gene: TRBJ1-5; abundance: -
CDR3nt: TGTGCCAGCAGCACCCTCTCTATAGGAAACACCATATATTTT; CDR3aa: CASSTLSIGNTIYF; v_gene: TRBV7-8; d_gene: -; j_gene: TRBJ1-3; abundance: -
CDR3nt: TGTGCCAGCAGCCAATTGGGGGGGCGACGGTATGGCTACACCTTC; CDR3aa: CASSQLGGRRYGYTF; v_gene: TRBV7-3; d_gene: -; j_gene: TRBJ1-2; abundance: -
CDR3nt: TGTGCCAGCAGTGAATATGGGACAGGATATGGCTACACCTTC; CDR3aa: CASSEYGTGYGYTF; v_gene: TRBV25-1; d_gene: TRBD1; j_gene: TRBJ1-2; abundance: -
CDR3nt: TGCGCCAGCAGCCGTACAGGAGACTATGGCTACACCTTC; CDR3aa: CASSRTGDYGYTF; v_gene: TRBV4-3; d_gene: -; j_gene: TRBJ1-2; abundance: -
CDR3nt: TGTGCCACCAGCAGAGATCACTCCATTCACAATGAGCAGTTCTTC; CDR3aa: CATSRDHSIHNEQFF; v_gene: TRBV15; d_gene: -; j_gene: TRBJ2-1; abundance: -
CDR3nt: TGTGCCAGCAGCCCAACAATGAGGCGCACCGGGGAGCTGTTTTTT; CDR3aa: CASSPTMRRTGELFF; v_gene: TRBV7-9; d_gene: -; j_gene: TRBJ2-2; abundance: -
CDR3nt: TGTGCCAGCAGTTTGAAGGGGGCGCCTGGCTACACCTTC; CDR3aa: CASSLKGAPGYTF; v_gene: TRBV28; d_gene: TRBD1; j_gene: TRBJ1-2; abundance: -
CDR3nt: TGTGCCACCAGTGATCCCGGACAGGGTTATGAAAAACTGTTTTTT; CDR3aa: CATSDPGQGYEKLFF; v_gene: TRBV24-1; d_gene: TRBD1; j_gene: TRBJ1-4; abundance: -
CDR3nt: TGCGCCAGCAGTGATCGAGGGGGCGAGACCCAGTACTTC; CDR3aa: CASSDRGGETQYF; v_gene: TRBV10-2; d_gene: TRBD1; j_gene: TRBJ2-5; abundance: -
CDR3nt: TGTGCCAGCAGCTCCGGGACAGGGCGCTATGGCTACACCTTC; CDR3aa: CASSSGTGRYGYTF; v_gene: TRBV7-2; d_gene: TRBD1; j_gene: TRBJ1-2; abundance: -
CDR3nt: TGTGCCAGCAGCCCTGGACAGGTTGGACAGCCCCAGCATTTT; CDR3aa: CASSPGQVGQPQHF; v_gene: TRBV28; d_gene: TRBD1; j_gene: TRBJ1-5; abundance: -
CDR3nt: TGTGCCAGCAGCATGAGGAACACTGAAGCTTTCTTT; CDR3aa: CASSMRNTEAFF; v_gene: TRBV2; d_gene: -; j_gene: TRBJ1-1; abundance: -
CDR3nt: TGTGCCAGCAGCTTTCTAACAGGGAGGGACTATGGCTACACCTTC; CDR3aa: CASSFLTGRDYGYTF; v_gene: TRBV5-4; d_gene: -; j_gene: TRBJ1-2; abundance: -
CDR3nt: TGTGCCGCGGGTTATGAGCAGTTCTTC; CDR3aa: CAAGYEQFF; v_gene: TRBV3-1/TRBV3-2; d_gene: -; j_gene: TRBJ2-1; abundance: -
CDR3nt: TGCGCCAGCAGCCAAGATCTACTAGTCCCCAATGAGCAGTTCTTC; CDR3aa: CASSQDLLVPNEQFF; v_gene: TRBV4-3; d_gene: -; j_gene: TRBJ2-1; abundance: -